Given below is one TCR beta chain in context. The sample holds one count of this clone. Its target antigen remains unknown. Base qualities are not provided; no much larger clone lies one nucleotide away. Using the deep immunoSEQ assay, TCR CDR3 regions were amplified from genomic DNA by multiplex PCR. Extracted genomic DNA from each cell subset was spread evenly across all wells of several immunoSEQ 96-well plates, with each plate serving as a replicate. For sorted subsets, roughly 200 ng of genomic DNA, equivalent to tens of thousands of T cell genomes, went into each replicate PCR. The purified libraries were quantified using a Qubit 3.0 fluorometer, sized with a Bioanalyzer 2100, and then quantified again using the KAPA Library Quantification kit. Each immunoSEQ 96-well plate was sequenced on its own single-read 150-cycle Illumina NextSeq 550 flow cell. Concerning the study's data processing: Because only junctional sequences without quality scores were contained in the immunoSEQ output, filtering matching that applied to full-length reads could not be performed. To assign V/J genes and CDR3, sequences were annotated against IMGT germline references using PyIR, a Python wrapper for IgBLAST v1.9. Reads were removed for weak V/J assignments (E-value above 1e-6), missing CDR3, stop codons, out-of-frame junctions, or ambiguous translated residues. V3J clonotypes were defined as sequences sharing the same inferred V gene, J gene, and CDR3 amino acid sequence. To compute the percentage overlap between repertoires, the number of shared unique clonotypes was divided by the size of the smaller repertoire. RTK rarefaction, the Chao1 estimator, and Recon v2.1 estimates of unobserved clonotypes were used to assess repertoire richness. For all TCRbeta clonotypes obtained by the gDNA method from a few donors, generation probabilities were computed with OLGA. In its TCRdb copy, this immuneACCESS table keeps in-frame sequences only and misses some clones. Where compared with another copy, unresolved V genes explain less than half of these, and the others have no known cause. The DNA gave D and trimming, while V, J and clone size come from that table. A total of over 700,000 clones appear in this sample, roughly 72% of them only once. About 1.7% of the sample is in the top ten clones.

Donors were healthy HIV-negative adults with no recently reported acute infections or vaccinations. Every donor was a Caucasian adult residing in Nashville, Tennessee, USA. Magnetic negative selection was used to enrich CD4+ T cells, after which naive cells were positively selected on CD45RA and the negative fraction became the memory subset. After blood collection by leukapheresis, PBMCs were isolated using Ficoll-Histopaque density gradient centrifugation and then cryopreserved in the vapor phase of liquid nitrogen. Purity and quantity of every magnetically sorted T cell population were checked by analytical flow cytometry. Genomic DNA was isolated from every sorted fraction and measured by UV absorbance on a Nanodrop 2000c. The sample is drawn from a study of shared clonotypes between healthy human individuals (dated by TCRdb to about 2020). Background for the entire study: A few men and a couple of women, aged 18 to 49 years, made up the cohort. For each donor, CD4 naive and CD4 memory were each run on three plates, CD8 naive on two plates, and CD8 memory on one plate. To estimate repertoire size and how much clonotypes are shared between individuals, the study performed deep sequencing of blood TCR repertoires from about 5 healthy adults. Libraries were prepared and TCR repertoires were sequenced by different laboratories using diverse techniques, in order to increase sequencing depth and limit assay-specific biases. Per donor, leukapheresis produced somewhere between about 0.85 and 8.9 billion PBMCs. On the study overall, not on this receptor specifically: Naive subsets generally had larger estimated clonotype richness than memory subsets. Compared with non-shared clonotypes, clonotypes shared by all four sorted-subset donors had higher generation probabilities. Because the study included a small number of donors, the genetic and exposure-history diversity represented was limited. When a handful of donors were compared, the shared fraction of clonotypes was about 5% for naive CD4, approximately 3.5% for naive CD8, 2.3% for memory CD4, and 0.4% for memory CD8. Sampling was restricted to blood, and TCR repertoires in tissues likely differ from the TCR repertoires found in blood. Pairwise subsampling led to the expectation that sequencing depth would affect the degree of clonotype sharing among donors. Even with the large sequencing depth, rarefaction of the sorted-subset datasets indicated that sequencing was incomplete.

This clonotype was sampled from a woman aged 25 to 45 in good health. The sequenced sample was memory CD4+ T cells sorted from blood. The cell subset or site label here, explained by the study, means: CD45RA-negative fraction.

This receptor carries the CDR3 CASSFGTGETEAFF. The nucleotide sequence reads as follows: TGCGCCAGCAGCTTCGGGACAGGGGAGACTGAAGCTTTCTTT. Recombination linked TRBV5-1 to TRBJ1-1, and TRBD1 matches 10 of the central bases. Reading the germline V gene gives CDR1 SGHRS and CDR2 YFSETQ. Including the terminal cysteine and phenylalanine, the CDR3 comprises 14 residues. Only the CDR3 region is kept as DNA, spanning 42 bases read in frame from base 1. The germline V and J ends show losses of 2 bases and 5 bases respectively, and no gene match explains 3 bases of the junction.